These 28 T cell receptor beta chains originate from one sample sequenced in a study of shared clonotypes between healthy human individuals. Repertoires were generated with immunoSEQ multiplex PCR, while TCRdb's copy carries only in-frame clones and drops some. The sample holds under 130,000 clones, about 66% seen once. Sequenced: memory CD8+ T cells sorted from blood. Noted subset: CD45RO+ cells pooled with CCR7-negative TemRA cells. The receptor source for this set is a woman aged 25 to 39 in good health.

The gene calls are TRBV5-1 and TRBJ2-7; D unresolved. There are 14 residues in the CDR3. V was pared by 4 bases and J by 3 bases, with 14 bases between. Looked up from germline, CDR1 is SGHRS and CDR2 is YFSETQ. CDR3 region: CASSPGLPHYEQYF. The CDR3 nucleotides are TGCGCCAGCAGCCCCGGGCTACCGCACTACGAGCAGTACTTC.

V usage is TRBV30 and J usage is TRBJ2-1; 13 bases fit TRBD2. CDR3 length: 18 residues. The trim removed 1 base at V and 1 base at J, leaving 7 bases unmatched. From germline, CDR1 is GTSNPN and CDR2 SVGIG (reference sequence). The CDR3 bases are TGTGCCTGGAGTGACCTACGGACTAGCGGGAGTTCCTACAATGAGCAGTTCTTC. Amino acid sequence: CAWSDLRTSGSSYNEQFF.

The chain couples TRBV11-2 to TRBJ2-3, with D perhaps matching TRBD1 (6 bases). The germline gives CDR1 SGHAT, CDR2 FQNNGV. The CDR3 is 17 amino acids. Trimming left V 1 base short and J 6 bases short, with 20 bases between. CDR3 residues: CASSLAAFSDSRDTQYF. DNA of the CDR3: TGTGCCAGCAGCTTAGCGGCGTTCTCGGACAGCCGTGATACGCAGTATTTT.

This clone has only a few counts. The chain uses TRBV5-5 and TRBJ2-1; 10 bases map to TRBD1. The CDR3 sequence is 14 residues long. Germline V lookup: CDR1 SGHKS, CDR2 YYEKEE (reference sequence). After removal of 5 bases from V and 7 bases from J, the junction contained 6 bases not matched to a gene. CDR3 DNA sequence: TGTGCCAGCAGGTGGGACAGGGGAAGGAATGAGCAGTTCTTC. The encoded protein is CASRWDRGRNEQFF.

This clone was seen a handful of times. This sequence joins TRBV9 and TRBJ2-2; 7 bases line up with TRBD1. CDR1 and CDR2 from the germline V gene are SGDLS and YYNGEE. CDR3 size: 16 residues. V dropped 0 bases and J dropped 6; count of bases not matched to a gene: 8. CDR3 in amino acids: CASSVVGQASAGELFF. The CDR3 DNA follows: TGTGCCAGCAGCGTAGTCGGACAGGCCAGCGCCGGGGAGCTGTTTTTT.

The chain uses TRBV2 and TRBJ2-5; 7 bases map to TRBD2. Looked up from germline, CDR1 is SNHLY and CDR2 is FYNNEI. J was trimmed by 5 bases and V by 8 bases; bases with no gene match: 5. The CDR3 contains 12 residues. The CDR3 DNA is TGTGCCAGCGTGGGAGGGCTGGAGACCCAGTACTTC. It specifies CASVGGLETQYF.

The chain carries TRBV7-9 and TRBJ1-2; D call uncertain. The CDR3 sequence is 13 residues long. Trimming stripped 5 bases from V and 6 bases from J, with 13 bases between. Per the germline V gene, CDR1 is SEHNR and CDR2 is FQNEAQ (reference sequence). CDR3 sequence reads: CASSLGSLDGYTF. CDR3 DNA: TGTGCCAGCAGCCTGGGCAGTCTTGATGGCTACACCTTC.

In regard to this clone: A much larger clone sits a single nucleotide away, making a read error possible. The sample has other DNA sequences that encode this CDR3 too. The chain carries TRBV9 and TRBJ2-5; D possibly corresponds to TRBD2 (5 bases). V was pared by 0 bases and J by 5 bases, with 11 bases between. There are 14 residues in the CDR3. Per the germline V gene, CDR1 is SGDLS and CDR2 is YYNGEE. CDR3 loop: CASSVGGSGETQYF. Here the CDR3 DNA reads TGTGCCAGCAGCGTAGGTGGGAGTGGGGAGACCCAGTACTTC.

CDR3 loop: CASSPMTRLGPQYF. Written as DNA, the CDR3 is TGTGCCAGCTCACCCATGACCAGGTTGGGGCCCCAGTACTTC. The chain recombines TRBV18 with TRBJ2-5, with a tentative D call TRBD1 (5 bases). Trimming stripped 3 bases from V and 9 bases from J, with 17 bases between. The germline V gene has CDR1 KGHSH and CDR2 LQKENI. The CDR3 extends over 14 amino acids.

The gene calls are TRBV4-2 and TRBJ2-5, with D perhaps TRBD1 (6 bases). The germline CDR1 and CDR2 sequences are LGHNA and YNFKEQ. The CDR3 totals 16 residues. Trimming took off 1 base at V and 4 bases at J, with 16 bases between the two ends. CDR3 sequence (DNA): TGTGCCAGCAGCCAAGCTGACGGCGTGGGGGCAGAGACCCAGTACTTC. Translated: CASSQADGVGAETQYF.

V usage is TRBV6-6 and J usage is TRBJ1-2; the D gene is possibly TRBD1 (6 bases). In germline, CDR1 is MNHNY, CDR2 SVGAGI (reference sequence). The ends were cut back, 2 bases at V and 3 bases at J, with 16 bases in the middle. This CDR3 contains 16 residues. CDR3 residues: CASSYGTSALDYGYTF. In nucleotides, the CDR3 is TGTGCCAGCAGTTACGGGACATCCGCTCTTGACTATGGCTACACCTTC.

This sequence joins TRBV10-3 and TRBJ2-7, with 8 bases that match TRBD1. With 7 bases clipped from V and 3 bases from J, the junction kept 8 bases outside the gene matches. This CDR3 is 14 amino acids long. CDR1 and CDR2 (germline): ENHRY, SYGVKD. CDR3 coding DNA: TGTGCCATCACCCGACAGGGGTCAGGCTACGAGCAGTACTTC. Amino acid sequence: CAITRQGSGYEQYF.

This clone was seen only once. The chain recombines TRBV18 with TRBJ2-2; D tentatively reads TRBD1 or TRBD2 (5 bases each). The CDR3 is 15 residues long. The germline gives CDR1 KGHSH, CDR2 LQKENI. V was shortened by 3 bases and J by 7 bases, with 15 bases between the two germline ends. CDR3 in DNA: TGTGCCAGCTCACCTGAGACCTCTGGGGGCGGGGAGCTGTTTTTT. This gives the protein CASSPETSGGGELFF.

This rearrangement joins TRBV2 to TRBJ2-7, with 7 bases lining up with TRBD1. In germline, CDR1 is SNHLY, CDR2 FYNNEI. V trimming: 7 bases; J trimming: 2 bases; junction bases outside the gene matches: 5. The CDR3 sequence is 13 residues long. The CDR3, as DNA: TGTGCCAGCAACAGGGGCTTCCCCTACGAGCAGTACTTC. As protein: CASNRGFPYEQYF.

CDR3 protein: CASSLGQVLRRVQFF. The CDR3 DNA reads TGCGCCAGCAGCTTAGGACAGGTATTGAGGAGGGTGCAGTTCTTC. The genes are TRBV5-1 and TRBJ2-1; weak D call: TRBD1 (7 bases). Germline V gives CDR1 SGHRS, CDR2 YFSETQ. This CDR3 contains 15 residues. V was shortened by 2 bases and J by 12 bases, with 21 bases between the two germline ends.

This clone appeared a single time. This rearrangement joins TRBV5-6 to TRBJ2-7; possibly TRBD2 for D (6 bases). The V end lost 4 bases, the J end lost 5 bases, and 19 bases lay between the germline ends. Germline values: CDR1 SGHDT, CDR2 YYEEEE. CDR3 length: 15 amino acids. The CDR3 here is CASSRGGSLPHEQYF. CDR3 bases: TGTGCCAGCAGCCGGGGAGGCAGCCTCCCCCACGAGCAGTACTTC.

V usage is TRBV25-1 and J usage is TRBJ2-7, with 8 bases that match TRBD2. Germline CDR1 MGHDK, CDR2 SYGVNS. V was clipped by 2 bases and J by 4 bases; unmatched bases: 1. This CDR3 contains 13 residues. Here the CDR3 DNA reads TGTGCCAGCAGTGAAGGACTAGCTTACGAGCAGTACTTC. Its protein product is CASSEGLAYEQYF.

V usage is TRBV2 and J usage is TRBJ2-5; D gene ambiguous. The CDR3 totals 14 residues. Between the trimmed V and J ends, which lost 7 bases and 0 bases, there was a span of 12 bases. Germline V gene lookup returns CDR1 SNHLY and CDR2 FYNNEI. As DNA, the CDR3 is TGTGCCAGCAATAGGCGGCAGGACCAAGAGACCCAGTACTTC. Amino acid sequence: CASNRRQDQETQYF.

The chain recombines TRBV14 with TRBJ2-5, with D unresolved. Germline CDR1 and CDR2: SGHDN and FVKESK. CDR3 size: 11 residues. Between the trimmed V and J ends, which lost 6 bases and 4 bases, there was a span of 6 bases. CDR3 nucleotides: TGTGCCAGCAGGATAGGAGAGACCCAGTACTTC. This sequence encodes CASRIGETQYF.

The V gene is TRBV19, the J gene TRBJ2-6; no reliable D call. Trimming took off 3 bases at V and 2 bases at J, with 2 bases between the two ends. Germline V lookup: CDR1 LNHDA, CDR2 SQIVND (reference sequence). The CDR3 has 13 amino acids. The CDR3 sequence is CASSITGANVLTF. CDR3 nucleotides: TGTGCCAGTAGTATCACTGGGGCCAACGTCCTGACTTTC. Complete variable domain (other parts from reference TRBV19 and TRBJ2-6): DGGITQSPKYLFRKEGQNVTLSCEQNLNHDAMYWYRQDPGQGLRLIYYSQIVNDFQKGDIAEGYSVSREKKESFPLTVTSAQKNPTAFYLCASSITGANVLTFGAGSRLTVL.

DNA of the CDR3: TGCGCCAGCAGCCAAGCCGGGACAACAACTTCGGGCGAGCAGTACTTC. Residues: CASSQAGTTTSGEQYF. The V gene is TRBV4-1, the J gene TRBJ2-7, with a possible D match to TRBD1 (6 bases). Germline CDR1 MGHRA, CDR2 YSYEKL. This CDR3 has 16 amino acids. Trimming stripped 1 base from V and 6 bases from J, with 19 bases between.

The chain couples TRBV28 to TRBJ2-7; D not resolved. Trimming took 2 bases from V and 5 from J, leaving 19 bases between them. The CDR3 has 16 residues. Germline-derived CDR1 and CDR2 are MDHEN and SYDVKM. The CDR3 bases are TGTGCCAGCAGTTTAGGATACTCCCCGCAAAGGAACGAGCAGTACTTC. As protein: CASSLGYSPQRNEQYF.

The rearrangement links TRBV19 to TRBJ2-3; D possibly corresponds to TRBD1 (5 bases). This CDR3 is built from 14 residues. CDR1 and CDR2 from the germline V gene are LNHDA and SQIVND (reference sequence). V was pared by 3 bases and J by 7 bases, with 14 bases between. CDR3 region: CASSISRAENTQYF. Here the CDR3 DNA reads TGTGCCAGTAGTATTTCCAGGGCGGAGAATACGCAGTATTTT.

This clone appeared a few times. The rearrangement links TRBV21-1 to TRBJ2-5; TRBD2 reflects the table's D call only, with no check against the DNA. TRBV21-1 is termed a pseudogene. The CDR3 sequence is 13 residues long. CDR3 nucleotides: TGTGCCAGCCGGACCGGAGGAGGAGAGACCCAGTACTTC. It translates to CASRTGGGETQYF.

This chain links TRBV6-6 with TRBJ1-5; 7 bases agree with TRBD1. CDR3 length: 15 amino acids. V shed 2 bases and J 1 base; nucleotides not matched to a gene: 2. From germline, CDR1 is MNHNY and CDR2 SVGAGI (reference sequence). The CDR3 DNA reads as TGTGCCAGCAGTTACACAGGGGTGAGCAATCAGCCCCAGCATTTT. Amino acids: CASSYTGVSNQPQHF.

The rearrangement uses TRBV7-9 and TRBJ1-1, with 11 bases identical to TRBD1. V was clipped by 5 bases and J by 3 bases; unmatched bases: 8. The CDR3 is 16 residues long. The germline CDR1 and CDR2 sequences are SEHNR and FQNEAQ (reference sequence). CDR3 protein: CASSLGTGGIDTEAFF. CDR3 nucleotides: TGTGCCAGCAGCCTGGGGACAGGGGGGATCGACACTGAAGCTTTCTTT.

The rearrangement uses TRBV15 and TRBJ2-1; 7 bases are a match to TRBD1. CDR1 is LNHNV and CDR2 is YYDKDF in the germline V gene (reference sequence). V lost 3 bases, J lost 8 bases, and 10 bases stayed unmatched. The CDR3 has 15 residues. This CDR3 is CATSRGQRGSDEQFF. CDR3 DNA: TGTGCCACCAGCAGGGGACAGCGCGGGTCCGATGAGCAGTTCTTC.

The CDR3 DNA reads TGTGCCAGCACGGAGGCCCGGGCGTCGGAGCAGTTCTTC. It yields the protein CASTEARASEQFF. The chain combines TRBV2 with TRBJ2-1, with D tentatively TRBD2 (5 bases). The germline V and J ends were trimmed by 7 bases and 10 bases, with 17 bases remaining between them. The CDR3 has 13 residues. Per the germline V gene, CDR1 is SNHLY and CDR2 is FYNNEI.